This T cell receptor (beta chain) was identified in a study of control samples from healthy donors and cancer patients. Germline loops: CDR1 MNHEY, CDR2 SVGAGI. The CDR3 is 15 residues long. V was clipped by 10 bases and J by 1 base; unmatched bases: 7. Profiling relied on immunoSEQ multiplex PCR, and the TCRdb table lists in-frame clones only, not all of them. Among approximately 120,000 clones listed, about 89% were seen once. Sequenced sample: blood. The genes are TRBV6-5 and TRBJ2-4; the match to TRBD1 covers 10 bases. This sequence originates from a woman aged 45-65 years in good health. CDR3 sequence reads: CATRQGAVAKNIQYF. The CDR3 coding sequence is TGTGCCACACGACAGGGGGCGGTTGCCAAAAACATTCAGTACTTC.